The clone carrying this T cell receptor beta chain was recorded many times. In germline, CDR1 is SGHAT, CDR2 FQNNGV. The CDR3 is made up of 14 amino acids. V gave up 5 bases and J gave up 6 bases; unmatched junction bases: 6. The TCR library protocol attached unique molecular identifiers to the individual cDNA molecules. Each CDR3 protein is one row after TCRdb ran MiXCR on the 5' RACE reads. The sample carries roughly 110,000 distinct CDR3 sequences, around 10% recorded once. This sample stems from a study of early T cells in non-severe SARS-CoV-2 infection. Whole-study context: Unsorted whole blood bulk RNA was sequenced, with unpaired chains.

The J gene is TRBJ2-7, the V gene TRBV11-2; TRBD2 matches 11 bases. This TCR came from an adult who was a healthcare worker with PCR-confirmed SARS-CoV-2 infection or an uninfected control (not recorded which). Input material: whole blood. The CDR3 nucleotides read TGTGCCAGCAGCCTTAGCGGGAGGGCGTTCGAGCAGTACTTC. It encodes CASSLSGRAFEQYF.